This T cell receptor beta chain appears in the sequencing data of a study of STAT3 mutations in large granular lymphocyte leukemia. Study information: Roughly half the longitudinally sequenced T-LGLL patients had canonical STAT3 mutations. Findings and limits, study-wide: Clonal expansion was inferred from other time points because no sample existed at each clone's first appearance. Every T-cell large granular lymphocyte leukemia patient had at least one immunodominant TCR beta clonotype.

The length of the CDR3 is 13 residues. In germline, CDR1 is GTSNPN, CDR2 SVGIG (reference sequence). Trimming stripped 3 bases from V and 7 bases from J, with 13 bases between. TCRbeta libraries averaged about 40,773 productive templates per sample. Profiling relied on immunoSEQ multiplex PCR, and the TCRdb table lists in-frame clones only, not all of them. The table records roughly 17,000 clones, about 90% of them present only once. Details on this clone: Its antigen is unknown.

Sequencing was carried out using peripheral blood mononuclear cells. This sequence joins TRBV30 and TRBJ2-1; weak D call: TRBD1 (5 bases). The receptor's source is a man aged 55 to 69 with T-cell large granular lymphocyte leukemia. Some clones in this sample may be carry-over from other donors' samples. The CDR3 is CAWRGPGLNEQFF. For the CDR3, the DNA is TGTGCCTGGAGAGGGCCAGGGTTAAATGAGCAGTTCTTC.